The 7 T cell receptor beta chains given below trace back to one sample, sequenced in a study of vaccination and CD4 T cells after COVID-19. Oncomine TCR Beta short-read sequencing was applied to DNA from cultured CD4+ T cells. Genomic DNA from cultured CD4+ T cells was extracted. TCRdb re-called the PCR reads with MiXCR, one entry per CDR3 protein. The table includes more than 10,000 distinct CDR3 sequences, roughly 32% detected once. Treatment of the sample: roughly ten-day PBMC culture with coronavirus spike peptide pools or control peptides (ViraFEST assay). Researchers collected the unexposed donor's CD4+ T cells before the COVID-19 pandemic (2011-2018). These receptors have no known antigen. Sequencing input: CD4+ T cells from blood, cultured in vitro. The receptor source for this set is a human donor in good health.

This clonotype was counted a few times. This chain connects TRBV7-9 to TRBJ1-1, with D hard to call. The germline CDR1 and CDR2 sequences are SEHNR and FQNEAQ (reference sequence). CDR3 length equals 14 residues. The V and J ends lost 1 base and 4 bases respectively, with 10 bases between them. DNA of the CDR3: TGTGCCAGCAGCTTAGATGAGGTTTCCACTGAAGCTTTCTTT. Protein: CASSLDEVSTEAFF.

V usage is TRBV18 and J usage is TRBJ2-1; 10 bases match TRBD2. Trimming cost V 0 bases and J 4 bases; bases outside gene matches: 9. This CDR3 comprises 18 residues. Germline assignment: CDR1 KGHSH and CDR2 LQKENI. CDR3: CASSPPKASGSKYNEQFF. CDR3 DNA sequence: TGTGCCAGCTCACCACCCAAAGCTAGCGGGAGTAAATACAATGAGCAGTTCTTC.

This clonotype is categorized as medium-sized. The chain links TRBV20-1 to TRBJ1-2, with D possibly being TRBD1 (5 bases). Germline V gene data show CDR1 as DFQATT and CDR2 as SNEGSKA (reference sequence). Trimming stripped 6 bases from V and 6 bases from J, with 23 bases between. The CDR3 consists of 15 residues. CDR3 protein: CSAYSDTGQGHGYTF. The CDR3 DNA reads TGCAGTGCCTATTCCGATACGGGGCAGGGCCATGGCTACACCTTC.

This chain connects TRBV6-5 to TRBJ2-5, with D perhaps TRBD2 (6 bases). From germline, CDR1 is MNHEY and CDR2 SVGAGI. Trimming shortened V by 4 bases and J by 2 bases, and 14 bases separated the two germline ends. The CDR3 runs to 15 residues. The CDR3 nucleotides read TGTGCCAGCAGTTCGAGCTGGCGGGGTCAAGAGACCCAGTACTTC. It is translated as CASSSSWRGQETQYF.

This clonotype was recorded a few times. The chain couples TRBV6-1 to TRBJ1-2; D unresolved. This CDR3 region has 13 residues. Germline CDR1 reads MNHNS; CDR2 reads SASEGT. Deletions cut 5 bases from V and 3 bases from J, with 10 bases between. The CDR3 spells CASSHTSYYGYTF. The DNA for the CDR3 is TGTGCCAGCAGTCACACCTCCTACTATGGCTACACCTTC.

The chain joins TRBV20-1 to TRBJ2-3; perhaps TRBD2 as D (5 bases). The V end was cut by 0 bases, the J end by 0 bases, with 10 bases between. The CDR3 runs to 15 residues. Germline CDR1 DFQATT, CDR2 SNEGSKA (reference sequence). This chain's CDR3 is CSARDPGVSTDTQYF. CDR3 in DNA: TGCAGTGCTAGAGATCCCGGGGTTAGCACAGATACGCAGTATTTT.

The chain employs TRBV4-3 and TRBJ1-1, with D possibly TRBD1 on 5 matching bases. The CDR3 totals 15 residues. V was cut by 2 bases and J by 3 bases, with 13 bases left in between. Germline V gives CDR1 LGHNA, CDR2 YSLEER. The CDR3 is CASSQRKGWYTEAFF. The CDR3 coding sequence is TGCGCCAGCAGCCAACGGAAGGGGTGGTACACTGAAGCTTTCTTT.